The source of this TCR beta chain is a study of Graves' ophthalmopathy and Graves' hyperthyroidism. This clonotype was counted many times. Amplifying from RNA transcripts, the study obtained TCR beta CDR3 regions. The library came from an HTBI-primed first-round RT-PCR and a second-round multiplex PCR. Each CDR3 protein is one row after TCRdb ran MiXCR on the multiplex PCR reads. This table holds about 480,000 distinct CDR3 sequences, 14% found once. CDR3 size: 16 residues. CDR1 and CDR2 (germline): MGHRA, YSYEKL. Trimming cost V 1 base and J 6 bases, with 18 bases left between them. The chain employs TRBV4-1 and TRBJ1-1; possibly TRBD1 for D (5 bases). This TCR was recovered from a young woman with Graves' ophthalmopathy. Sequencing was done on a sample of blood. The CDR3 reads CASSQGYVGVRPEAFF. The CDR3 coding sequence is TGCGCCAGCAGCCAAGGCTACGTGGGGGTGCGGCCTGAAGCTTTCTTT.